The source of this TCR beta chain is a study of shared clonotypes between healthy human individuals. Healthy and HIV-negative, the adult donors had no recent acute infections or vaccinations. Every one of the donors was a Caucasian adult that lived in Nashville, Tennessee. Study-level results: Generation of non-shared clonotypes was less probable than generation of clonotypes shared by all four donors. Rarefaction exposed incomplete sorted-subset sequencing despite large depth.

Germline-derived CDR1 and CDR2 are MGHDK and SYGVNS. There are 13 residues in the CDR3. Trimming cost V 6 bases and J 0 bases, with 3 bases left between them. TCRdb's copy holds only in-frame clones and misses some; the assay was immunoSEQ multiplex PCR. The data hold approximately 2.1 million clones, with over 90% observed a single time. In the case of this clone: Antigen specificity is unknown.

The chain couples TRBV25-1 to TRBJ2-6; no reliable D call. Sequencing was done on a sample of naive CD4+ T cells from PBMCs. Subset of the sample: CD45RA+ positively selected. The sequence came from a man aged 18 to 29 in good health. Some clones in this sample may be carry-over from other donors' samples. The CDR3 loop reads CASSHSGANVLTF. The DNA of the CDR3 is TGTGCCAGCAGCCACTCTGGGGCCAACGTCCTGACTTTC.